A selection of T cell receptor beta chains follows, all from one sample in a study of blood T cell repertoires in COVID-19. Libraries were prepared by immunoSEQ multiplex PCR; TCRdb keeps only in-frame clonotypes and omits some of them. Of a few hundred thousand clones in the sample, approximately 83% were seen once. What was sequenced was PBMCs or T cells enriched from blood (not recorded which). These receptors were obtained from a man between 50 and 59 years old who had recovered from COVID-19. Each CDR3 is given with its conserved first and last residue. The order of the fields is J gene, D gene, V gene, CDR3 length, clone size, CDR3 DNA, CDR3 protein. The D gene is left open where the match is weak. The listing skips clone size in some rows; elsewhere it reads once, few, many or a size class.

j_call: TRBJ2-2
d_call: -
v_call: TRBV29-1
cdr3_length: 13
clone_size: -
cdr3_nt: TGCAGCGTGTCCGAGTCTAGTACCGGGGAGCTGTTTTTT
cdr3_aa: CSVSESSTGELFF

j_call: TRBJ2-1
d_call: -
v_call: TRBV27
cdr3_length: 15
clone_size: -
cdr3_nt: TGTGCCAGCAGTACAAGCTATGGACAGTTCAATGAGCAGTTCTTC
cdr3_aa: CASSTSYGQFNEQFF

j_call: TRBJ2-7
d_call: -
v_call: TRBV6-1
cdr3_length: 14
clone_size: -
cdr3_nt: TGTGCCAGCAGTGACGCGGACAACGCCTACGAGCAGTACTTC
cdr3_aa: CASSDADNAYEQYF

j_call: TRBJ2-7
d_call: TRBD2
v_call: TRBV19
cdr3_length: 16
clone_size: -
cdr3_nt: TGTGCCAGTAGTATAGTTACTAGCGGGGGGCCCTACGAGCAGTACTTC
cdr3_aa: CASSIVTSGGPYEQYF

j_call: TRBJ2-3
d_call: -
v_call: TRBV5-4
cdr3_length: 17
clone_size: once
cdr3_nt: TGTGCCAGCACCACTCCGGGCGCGGGGGCTAGCACAGATACGCAGTATTTT
cdr3_aa: CASTTPGAGASTDTQYF

j_call: TRBJ2-5
d_call: -
v_call: TRBV28
cdr3_length: 9
clone_size: once
cdr3_nt: TGTGCCATCGTGGAGACCCAGTACTTC
cdr3_aa: CAIVETQYF

j_call: TRBJ2-7
d_call: -
v_call: TRBV2
cdr3_length: 15
clone_size: once
cdr3_nt: TGTGCCAGCAGTGGCGGGCCTCCGGAAGTCCTCGAGCAGTACTTC
cdr3_aa: CASSGGPPEVLEQYF

j_call: TRBJ1-5
d_call: -
v_call: TRBV11-2
cdr3_length: 15
clone_size: -
cdr3_nt: TGTGCCAGCAGCTTGGAGCCCTTGAGCAATCAGCCCCAGCATTTT
cdr3_aa: CASSLEPLSNQPQHF

j_call: TRBJ2-7
d_call: TRBD2
v_call: TRBV11-2
cdr3_length: 15
clone_size: once
cdr3_nt: TGTGCCAGCAGCTTACGGCGGGAGGGGAATTTTGAGCAGTACTTC
cdr3_aa: CASSLRREGNFEQYF

j_call: TRBJ1-6
d_call: TRBD1
v_call: TRBV5-1
cdr3_length: 15
clone_size: -
cdr3_nt: TGCGCCAGCAGCTTGGAGGGACAGGGGGCGATACCCCTCCACTTT
cdr3_aa: CASSLEGQGAIPLHF

j_call: TRBJ2-3
d_call: TRBD2
v_call: TRBV4-2
cdr3_length: 16
clone_size: -
cdr3_nt: TGTGCCAGCAGCCAAGACGTAGGTAGCGGGGGGGATACGCAGTATTTT
cdr3_aa: CASSQDVGSGGDTQYF

j_call: TRBJ2-7
d_call: -
v_call: TRBV6-5
cdr3_length: 14
clone_size: once
cdr3_nt: TGTGCCAGCAGCACCGGGACCAAGGCGGGGGAGCAGTACTTC
cdr3_aa: CASSTGTKAGEQYF

j_call: TRBJ1-5
d_call: TRBD1
v_call: TRBV9
cdr3_length: 15
clone_size: few
cdr3_nt: TGTGCCAGCAGCGCCGGGACAGGGGGCTTTCAGCCCCAGCATTTT
cdr3_aa: CASSAGTGGFQPQHF

j_call: TRBJ2-3
d_call: TRBD2
v_call: TRBV23-1
cdr3_length: 15
clone_size: -
cdr3_nt: TGCGCCAGCAGTCTCCGGGGGGAGGACACAGATACGCAGTATTTT
cdr3_aa: CASSLRGEDTDTQYF

j_call: TRBJ2-3
d_call: TRBD2
v_call: TRBV6-1
cdr3_length: 16
clone_size: -
cdr3_nt: TGTGCCAGCAGTGAAATAGGGACTAGCGGCCCAGATACGCAGTATTTT
cdr3_aa: CASSEIGTSGPDTQYF

j_call: TRBJ2-1
d_call: TRBD2
v_call: TRBV24-1
cdr3_length: 15
clone_size: -
cdr3_nt: TGTGCCACCAGTGATTGGTCTAGCGGTGACAATGAGCAGTTCTTC
cdr3_aa: CATSDWSSGDNEQFF

j_call: TRBJ1-3
d_call: -
v_call: TRBV2
cdr3_length: 14
clone_size: -
cdr3_nt: TGTGCCAGCAACCCGACAGTGTCTGGAAACACCATATATTTT
cdr3_aa: CASNPTVSGNTIYF

j_call: TRBJ2-7
d_call: -
v_call: TRBV24-1
cdr3_length: 15
clone_size: -
cdr3_nt: TGTGCCACCAGTGAGACTAGGGCTTTGGGTCGCGAGCAGTACTTC
cdr3_aa: CATSETRALGREQYF

j_call: TRBJ1-2
d_call: TRBD1
v_call: TRBV5-1
cdr3_length: 16
clone_size: -
cdr3_nt: TGCGCCAGCAGCTTGGGACAGGGGTTTAGGGTCTATGGCTACACCTTC
cdr3_aa: CASSLGQGFRVYGYTF

j_call: TRBJ2-1
d_call: -
v_call: TRBV5-1
cdr3_length: 17
clone_size: -
cdr3_nt: TGCGCCAGCAGCTTGTCGGAGGGAGTATTCTCCTACAATGAGCAGTTCTTC
cdr3_aa: CASSLSEGVFSYNEQFF

j_call: TRBJ2-2
d_call: -
v_call: TRBV1
cdr3_length: 17
clone_size: -
cdr3_nt: TGCACCAGCAGCCAAGAAACGCCCCTGAGGTACACCGGGGAGCTGTTTTTT
cdr3_aa: CTSSQETPLRYTGELFF

j_call: TRBJ1-1
d_call: -
v_call: TRBV7-9
cdr3_length: 14
clone_size: once
cdr3_nt: TGTGCCAGCAGCTTAGGACAGGAGAACACTGAAGCTTTCTTT
cdr3_aa: CASSLGQENTEAFF

j_call: TRBJ2-2
d_call: -
v_call: TRBV5-1
cdr3_length: 17
clone_size: -
cdr3_nt: TGCGCCAGCAGCTCGTTAACAGGTACCTTGAACACCGGGGAGCTGTTTTTT
cdr3_aa: CASSSLTGTLNTGELFF

j_call: TRBJ2-1
d_call: -
v_call: TRBV20-1
cdr3_length: 14
clone_size: once
cdr3_nt: TGCAGTGCTAGTATGCTCAACGGTGGCAATGAGCAGTTCTTC
cdr3_aa: CSASMLNGGNEQFF

j_call: TRBJ2-3
d_call: -
v_call: TRBV7-3
cdr3_length: 14
clone_size: -
cdr3_nt: TGTGCCAGCAGCGAGGGACTGAGCACAGATACGCAGTATTTT
cdr3_aa: CASSEGLSTDTQYF

j_call: TRBJ2-1
d_call: TRBD1
v_call: TRBV9
cdr3_length: 13
clone_size: -
cdr3_nt: TGTGCCAGCAGCGAGACAGGGATCAATGAGCAGTTCTTC
cdr3_aa: CASSETGINEQFF

j_call: TRBJ1-3
d_call: -
v_call: TRBV9
cdr3_length: 14
clone_size: -
cdr3_nt: TGTGCCAGCAGCGTAGGCACGGCTGGAAACACCATATATTTT
cdr3_aa: CASSVGTAGNTIYF

j_call: TRBJ2-2
d_call: TRBD2
v_call: TRBV5-4
cdr3_length: 15
clone_size: -
cdr3_nt: TGTGCCAGCAGCCCCGGGACTAGTAGTCCCGGGGAGCTGTTTTTT
cdr3_aa: CASSPGTSSPGELFF

j_call: TRBJ1-2
d_call: -
v_call: TRBV2
cdr3_length: 16
clone_size: few
cdr3_nt: TGTGCCAGCAGTGACGGTCCAGGGTCGGGTGTTAGCGGCTACACCTTC
cdr3_aa: CASSDGPGSGVSGYTF

j_call: TRBJ1-5
d_call: -
v_call: TRBV19
cdr3_length: 16
clone_size: -
cdr3_nt: TGTGCCAGTAGTCCCAAAATGGGGGCAGACGCCCAGCCCCAGCATTTT
cdr3_aa: CASSPKMGADAQPQHF

j_call: TRBJ2-1
d_call: TRBD1
v_call: TRBV6-2/TRBV6-3
cdr3_length: 14
clone_size: -
cdr3_nt: TGTGCCAGCAGTTTGGTAGCGACAGGGAATGAGCAGTTCTTC
cdr3_aa: CASSLVATGNEQFF

j_call: TRBJ2-5
d_call: -
v_call: TRBV5-6
cdr3_length: 13
clone_size: -
cdr3_nt: TGTGCCAGCAGCTTAGGACAGCAAGAGACCCAGTACTTC
cdr3_aa: CASSLGQQETQYF

j_call: TRBJ2-2
d_call: TRBD2
v_call: TRBV7-3
cdr3_length: 20
clone_size: -
cdr3_nt: TGTGCCAGCAGCTTAAAGTCGGCCCGACTAGCGGGCGCGAACACCGGGGAGCTGTTTTTT
cdr3_aa: CASSLKSARLAGANTGELFF

j_call: TRBJ2-7
d_call: -
v_call: TRBV5-1
cdr3_length: 14
clone_size: -
cdr3_nt: TGCGCCAGCAGCCTACTAGGGAGCTCCTACGAGCAGTACTTC
cdr3_aa: CASSLLGSSYEQYF

j_call: TRBJ1-1
d_call: -
v_call: TRBV7-7
cdr3_length: 13
clone_size: few
cdr3_nt: TGTGCTAGCAGCTTAAACAGGGACACTGAAGCTTTCTTT
cdr3_aa: CASSLNRDTEAFF

j_call: TRBJ1-5
d_call: -
v_call: TRBV5-5
cdr3_length: 14
clone_size: -
cdr3_nt: TGTGCCAGCAGCTTGGGGCAATTCAATCAGCCCCAGCATTTT
cdr3_aa: CASSLGQFNQPQHF